This passage covers 14 T cell receptor beta chains from one sample sequenced in a study of T cell responses to AZD1222 COVID-19 vaccine. Only in-frame clones appear in the TCRdb table, and some are missing; sequencing was by immunoSEQ multiplex PCR. The sample comprises around 130,000 clones, around 84% of which are singletons, and around 10% rests with the top ten. Source: peripheral blood, taken on day 0 of AZD1222 vaccination. All receptors come from an adult in good health.

The genes are TRBV9 and TRBJ1-6, with D perhaps TRBD1 (5 bases). The CDR3 has 18 residues. Trimming shortened V by 0 bases and J by 7 bases, and 20 bases separated the two germline ends. Germline V gene sequence: CDR1 SGDLS, CDR2 YYNGEE. CDR3 loop: CASSVGGGTAYGNSPLHF. As DNA, the CDR3 is TGTGCCAGCAGCGTAGGGGGAGGGACCGCGTATGGAAATTCACCCCTCCACTTT.

V gene TRBV4-3 combines with J gene TRBJ2-3, with TRBD2 matching over 10 bases. J gave up 1 base and V 5 bases, and 3 bases lay outside the gene matches. The CDR3 has 15 amino acids. Germline V CDR1 and CDR2: LGHNA, YSLEER. The CDR3 coding sequence is TGCGCCAGCAGCTCCCTAGCGGGGGGCACAGATACGCAGTATTTT. Its protein product is CASSSLAGGTDTQYF.

This chain connects TRBV7-9 to TRBJ2-3, with TRBD1 as a possible D gene (6 bases). Trimming left V 5 bases short and J 2 bases short, with 14 bases between. Per germline, CDR1 SEHNR and CDR2 FQNEAQ (reference sequence). The CDR3 extends over 15 amino acids. This chain's CDR3 is CASSHGQRNTDTQYF. DNA for the CDR3: TGTGCCAGCAGCCACGGACAGAGAAACACAGATACGCAGTATTTT.

V usage is TRBV6-5 and J usage is TRBJ2-7; D tentatively fits TRBD1 or TRBD2 (5 bases each). The V end was cut by 8 bases, the J end by 6 bases, with 20 bases between. The germline CDR1 and CDR2 sequences are MNHEY and SVGAGI. The CDR3 is 14 amino acids. Written as DNA, the CDR3 is TGTGCCAGCCGAGAGTGGGACCCATCGCTCGAGCAGTACTTC. Protein: CASREWDPSLEQYF.

Turning to this clone: The germline gene is not matched at one end of the junction; a read error may be the cause. The chain couples TRBV4-2 to TRBJ2-3, with 16 nucleotides matching TRBD2. Germline-derived CDR1 and CDR2 are LGHNA and YNFKEQ. CDR3 length equals 21 residues. The CDR3 spells CASRQGLGLAGGLYGTDTQYF. The CDR3 nucleotides are TGTGCCAGCCGCCAGGGTTTGGGACTAGCGGGGGGGCTGTACGGCACAGATACGCAGTATTTT.

Only one count was recorded for this clone. V is TRBV27 and J is TRBJ2-3; the D is unclear. Trimming took off 3 bases at V and 4 bases at J, with 8 bases between the two ends. The CDR3 spans 13 residues. The germline CDR1 and CDR2 sequences are MNHEY and SMNVEV (reference sequence). CDR3 sequence: CASSFFRADTQYF. CDR3 DNA: TGTGCCAGCAGTTTTTTTCGTGCAGATACGCAGTATTTT.

The chain joins TRBV18 to TRBJ1-3; 9 positions match TRBD1. V lost 1 base to trimming and J lost 0 bases; unmatched junction nucleotides: 7. The CDR3 totals 18 residues. Germline V gene lookup returns CDR1 KGHSH and CDR2 LQKENI. This CDR3 is CASSPREGQGFSGNTIYF. In DNA, the CDR3 is TGTGCCAGCTCACCACGTGAGGGACAGGGTTTCTCTGGAAACACCATATATTTT.

Points on this clone: Other DNA sequences in the same sample also yield this CDR3. V and J are TRBV27 and TRBJ1-4, with TRBD1 identical over 7 bases. Unmatched junction bases numbered 4, after V lost 5 bases and J lost 7 bases. The CDR3 is 13 amino acids. CDR1 MNHEY and CDR2 SMNVEV come from the germline V gene (reference sequence). The DNA of the CDR3 is TGTGCCAGCAGTCCCCGGACAGGTGAAAAACTGTTTTTT. Translating it yields CASSPRTGEKLFF.

V gene TRBV4-1 combines with J gene TRBJ1-6, with 7 bases identical to TRBD1. CDR3 length: 16 amino acids. Germline V CDR1 and CDR2: MGHRA, YSYEKL. V lost 0 bases, J lost 4 bases, and 3 bases stayed unmatched. For the CDR3, the DNA is TGCGCCAGCAGCCAAGAGTTGGGACAGTATAATTCACCCCTCCACTTT. This gives the protein CASSQELGQYNSPLHF.

This clone appeared a few times. V usage is TRBV7-2 and J usage is TRBJ1-2; no firm D call. CDR1 SGHTA and CDR2 FQGNSA come from the germline V gene. Trimming pared 4 bases from V and 0 bases from J, leaving 0 bases between. CDR3 length: 11 residues. The CDR3 is CASSSNYGYTF. The CDR3 nucleotides are TGTGCCAGCAGCTCTAACTATGGCTACACCTTC. Filled out from reference TRBV7-2 and TRBJ1-2, the complete variable domain reads GAGVSQSPSNKVTEKGKDVELRCDPISGHTALYWYRQSLGQGLEFLIYFQGNSAPDKSGLPSDRFSAERTGGSVSTLTIQRTQQEDSAVYLCASSSNYGYTFGSGTRLTVV.

The rearrangement links TRBV6-2 or TRBV6-3 to TRBJ1-6; 8 bases map to TRBD1. Germline V gene lookup returns CDR1 MNHEY and CDR2 SVGEGT. V dropped 0 bases and J dropped 5; count of bases not matched to a gene: 0. The CDR3 has 15 amino acids. This CDR3 is CASSYSTGDNSPLHF. The CDR3 DNA is TGTGCCAGCAGTTACTCGACAGGGGATAATTCACCCCTCCACTTT.

This chain connects TRBV2 to TRBJ1-6; unclear D gene. V was shortened by 0 bases and J by 8 bases, with 14 bases between the two germline ends. CDR1 and CDR2 (germline): SNHLY, FYNNEI. The CDR3 runs 16 residues. The CDR3 DNA is TGTGCCAGCAGTGAAGCGCTACCGGGTCCAGATTCACCCCTCCACTTT. Its protein product is CASSEALPGPDSPLHF.

The chain employs TRBV11-3 and TRBJ2-1; D may be TRBD2 (5 bases). This CDR3 is 16 amino acids long. Deletions cut 1 base from V and 0 bases from J, with 10 bases between. Germline V gene lookup returns CDR1 SGHNT and CDR2 YENEEA. The CDR3 coding sequence is TGTGCCAGCAGCTTAGGGTCAGCGGCCTCCTACAATGAGCAGTTCTTC. Translating gives CASSLGSAASYNEQFF.

DNA of the CDR3: TGTGCCAGCAGGTCGGGACAGGCTAACACTGAAGCTTTCTTT. Residues: CASRSGQANTEAFF. The chain is built from TRBV5-4 and TRBJ1-1; 8 positions match TRBD1. The CDR3 loop spans 14 amino acids. J gave up 2 bases and V 5 bases, and 5 bases lay outside the gene matches. Germline CDR1 reads SGHNT; CDR2 reads YYREEE (reference sequence).